The clone carrying this T cell receptor (beta chain) was found once. This CDR3 is built from 15 residues. With 2 bases removed from V and 10 bases from J, the gap between germline ends came to 15 bases. Germline CDR1 is MNHEY and CDR2 is SVGAGI. This entry is derived from a study of technical replicates of blood from a handful of donors. Here immunoSEQ multiplex PCR was the method, and the copy in TCRdb shows in-frame clones only, minus some. In the table there are approximately 82,000 clones, around 94% of which are singletons. This sequence joins TRBV6-5 and TRBJ1-6; D uncertain. The sample was T cells isolated from PBMCs. This clonotype was obtained from a human donor in good health. The CDR3 sequence is CASSYDPGLYSPLHF. Here the CDR3 DNA reads TGTGCCAGCAGTTACGACCCAGGCTTGTACTCACCCCTCCACTTT.